This TCR beta chain was observed in a study of vaccination effects on CD4 cells after COVID-19. Study observations and caveats: Both infection-induced and vaccine-induced clones contracted markedly at late post-vaccination timepoints.

ViraFEST assay sequencing came after antigen-specific CD4+ T cells were expanded with viral peptide pools. At the end of 9 to 11 days of culture, CD4+ T cells were isolated. Neither prior SARS-CoV-2 infection nor positive nucleocapsid antibodies were present in the vaccine recipients. On day 3 and again on day 7, half the medium was replaced with IL-2 medium. Profiled with immunoSEQ multiplex PCR; TCRdb holds only in-frame clones, not every one. Here the sample spans 20,000 to 25,000 clones, approximately 64% being singletons. In the case of this clone: What it binds is unknown.

In germline, CDR1 is SGHTS, CDR2 YDEGEE. The V gene lost 4 bases and the J gene lost 2 bases, with 17 bases spanning the gap. CDR3 length equals 16 residues. The chain joins TRBV5-8 to TRBJ2-3; TRBD2 might be the D (6 bases). The sample here was CD4+ T cells from PBMCs cultured with HCoV-NL63 spike peptides, taken before COVID-19 vaccination. The TCR originated in a human donor who received a COVID-19 vaccine. For the CDR3, the DNA is TGTGCCAGCAGCCCGGCGGGGCCACTAGCCACAGATACGCAGTATTTT. It codes for CASSPAGPLATDTQYF.